The 31 T cell receptor beta chains reported below all come from one sample, sequenced in a study of cytomegalovirus exposure and HLA in healthy donors. In the PCR, 60 Vbeta and 13 Jbeta primers were used. Profiling relied on immunoSEQ multiplex PCR, and the TCRdb table lists in-frame clones only, not all of them. Here the sample spans under 150,000 clones, 65% to 90% being singletons. What was sequenced was PBMCs. These TCRs come from a girl aged 2 to 9 in good health and CMV-seronegative.

The CDR3 sequence: CASSEDVGGIYEQFF. The CDR3 bases are TGTGCCAGCAGTGAAGATGTGGGAGGGATCTATGAGCAGTTCTTC. This chain links TRBV2 with TRBJ2-1; TRBD2 matches 7 bases. CDR1 is SNHLY, CDR2 FYNNEI, per germline. This CDR3 is built from 15 residues. The V and J ends lost 1 base and 8 bases, in that order; junction bases with no gene match: 8.

V is TRBV4-1 and J is TRBJ2-2, with a possible D match to TRBD2 (6 bases). CDR1 is MGHRA and CDR2 is YSYEKL in the germline V gene. The germline V and J ends were trimmed by 4 bases and 4 bases, with 10 bases remaining between them. The CDR3 contains 14 residues. DNA for the CDR3: TGCGCCAGCAGCCTCGGGGGATCCACCGGGGAGCTGTTTTTT. Residues: CASSLGGSTGELFF.

The sample holds a few counts of this clone. V gene TRBV5-1 combines with J gene TRBJ2-1; D gene uncertain. The CDR3 spans 15 residues. From germline, CDR1 is SGHRS and CDR2 YFSETQ. Deletions cut 5 bases from V and 6 bases from J, with 18 bases between. The CDR3 loop is CASRLDSPSSNEQFF. In DNA form, the CDR3 reads TGCGCCAGCAGGCTGGATAGCCCCTCTAGCAATGAGCAGTTCTTC.

The genes are TRBV7-6 and TRBJ2-1; 8 nucleotides line up with TRBD2. The germline V gene has CDR1 SGHVS and CDR2 FNYEAQ. The V and J ends lost 0 bases and 0 bases, in that order; junction bases with no gene match: 10. This CDR3 has 19 amino acids. CDR3 sequence reads: CASSLAPVAREASYNEQFF. CDR3 bases: TGTGCCAGCAGCTTAGCGCCTGTTGCGCGGGAGGCCTCCTACAATGAGCAGTTCTTC.

The CDR3 region has the DNA TGTGCCTGGAGCGTGGGCCTAGCGGGGGATGGGGCCATTCAGTACTTC. It specifies CAWSVGLAGDGAIQYF. The J gene is TRBJ2-4, the V gene TRBV30; 10 nucleotides agree with TRBD2. J gave up 9 bases and V 3 bases, and 14 bases lay outside the gene matches. Germline V lookup: CDR1 GTSNPN, CDR2 SVGIG (reference sequence). This CDR3 contains 16 residues.

This rearrangement joins TRBV28 to TRBJ2-7; D might be TRBD1 (6 bases). Germline values: CDR1 MDHEN, CDR2 SYDVKM. This CDR3 spans 11 amino acids. Trimming shortened V by 5 bases and J by 7 bases, and 9 bases separated the two germline ends. The CDR3 nucleotides are TGTGCCAGCAGTGCAGGGGATGAGCAGTACTTC. Amino acid sequence: CASSAGDEQYF.

The chain is built from TRBV5-8 and TRBJ1-5; no firm D call. The length of the CDR3 is 16 residues. The germline CDR1 and CDR2 sequences are SGHTS and YDEGEE. V was pared by 4 bases and J by 0 bases, with 14 bases between. CDR3 residues: CASSPRLRNSNQPQHF. In DNA, the CDR3 is TGTGCCAGCAGCCCTCGGCTGCGGAATAGCAATCAGCCCCAGCATTTT.

This sequence joins TRBV20-1 and TRBJ1-6; D not resolved. Between the trimmed V and J ends, which lost 3 bases and 12 bases, there was a span of 9 bases. Germline V gene data show CDR1 as DFQATT and CDR2 as SNEGSKA (reference sequence). This CDR3 has 11 amino acids. The CDR3 coding sequence is TGCAGTGCTAGTGCCGGAGTACCCCTCCACTTT. It codes for CSASAGVPLHF.

The rearrangement links TRBV4-1 to TRBJ2-1, with a tentative D call TRBD2 (5 bases). CDR1 and CDR2 (germline): MGHRA, YSYEKL. Trimming removed 0 bases at V and 4 bases at J, with 16 bases between. This CDR3 contains 17 residues. The CDR3, as DNA: TGCGCCAGCAGCCAAGAATTGGACTGGTCCTTGTACAATGAGCAGTTCTTC. This encodes CASSQELDWSLYNEQFF.

This clone was counted a single time. This sequence joins TRBV28 and TRBJ2-5; TRBD1 matches 8 bases. V dropped 5 bases and J dropped 2; count of bases not matched to a gene: 10. The CDR3 is 16 amino acids. Germline loops: CDR1 MDHEN, CDR2 SYDVKM. This CDR3 reads CASSPTDRGLQETQYF. CDR3 nucleotides: TGTGCCAGCAGTCCAACAGACAGGGGTCTTCAAGAGACCCAGTACTTC.

This chain connects TRBV5-1 to TRBJ2-1; 7 bases map to TRBD2. V was clipped by 0 bases and J by 4 bases; unmatched bases: 7. The germline gives CDR1 SGHRS, CDR2 YFSETQ. The CDR3 runs to 16 residues. The CDR3 DNA sequence: TGCGCCAGCAGCTTGGATTCCCTAGCGGTTTACAATGAGCAGTTCTTC. Translation: CASSLDSLAVYNEQFF.

V is TRBV5-1 and J is TRBJ2-1, with 12 bases lining up with TRBD2. The V gene's germline CDR1 is SGHRS and CDR2 YFSETQ. CDR3 length: 16 amino acids. The J segment lost 5 bases and the V segment lost 0 bases, leaving 3 bases of the junction unmatched. CDR3 residues: CASSLVSSGRDNEQFF. CDR3 nucleotides: TGCGCCAGCAGCTTGGTATCTAGCGGGAGGGACAATGAGCAGTTCTTC. The whole variable domain, remainder taken from reference TRBV5-1 and TRBJ2-1, is KAGVTQTPRYLIKTRGQQVTLSCSPISGHRSVSWYQQTPGQGLQFLFEYFSETQRNKGNFPGRFSGRQFSNSRSEMNVSTLELGDSALYLCASSLVSSGRDNEQFFGPGTRLTVL.

This rearrangement joins TRBV10-3 to TRBJ1-5; TRBD1 might be the D (6 bases). Per the germline V gene, CDR1 is ENHRY and CDR2 is SYGVKD. Deletions cut 4 bases from V and 5 bases from J, with 9 bases between. CDR3 size: 13 residues. The CDR3 sequence is CAISAAGDQPQHF. The CDR3 nucleotides read TGTGCCATCAGTGCCGCAGGGGATCAGCCCCAGCATTTT.

This sequence joins TRBV7-2 and TRBJ1-4, with D perhaps matching TRBD1 (5 bases). The CDR3 runs to 15 residues. V was cut by 1 base and J by 5 bases, with 11 bases left in between. Germline CDR1 reads SGHTA; CDR2 reads FQGNSA. For the CDR3, the DNA is TGTGCCAGCAGCTTAGACGGACAAAAGAATGAAAAACTGTTTTTT. The encoded protein is CASSLDGQKNEKLFF.

The rearrangement joins TRBV7-6 to TRBJ1-4; 7 positions agree with TRBD1. Germline CDR1 is SGHVS and CDR2 is FNYEAQ. The ends lost 4 bases at V and 4 bases at J; junction bases unmatched: 3. This CDR3 comprises 14 residues. The CDR3 nucleotides read TGTGCCAGCAGCTCTGACAGGGTTAATGAAAAACTGTTTTTT. This gives the protein CASSSDRVNEKLFF.

The rearrangement uses TRBV7-9 and TRBJ2-3; the D gene is possibly TRBD2 (6 bases). In germline, CDR1 is SEHNR, CDR2 FQNEAQ (reference sequence). Trimming stripped 1 base from V and 0 bases from J, with 11 bases between. The CDR3 covers 16 residues. CDR3 bases: TGTGCCAGCAGCTTAGACTTGGGGGGTAGCACAGATACGCAGTATTTT. Translated, it gives CASSLDLGGSTDTQYF. The entire variable domain, with the rest obtained from reference TRBV7-9 and TRBJ2-3, is as follows: DTGVSQNPRHKITKRGQNVTFRCDPISEHNRLYWYRQTLGQGPEFLTYFQNEAQLEKSRLLSDRFSAERPKGSFSTLEIQRTEQGDSAMYLCASSLDLGGSTDTQYFGPGTRLTVL.

The J gene is TRBJ2-5, the V gene TRBV7-6, with D perhaps TRBD2 (5 bases). This CDR3 has 16 residues. V was clipped by 5 bases and J by 4 bases, with 20 bases between them. The germline CDR1 and CDR2 sequences are SGHVS and FNYEAQ. CDR3 sequence: CASSLTDFPRPETQYF. The CDR3 coding sequence is TGTGCCAGCAGCCTGACGGACTTTCCCCGGCCAGAGACCCAGTACTTC.

The chain is built from TRBV11-2 and TRBJ2-1, with TRBD2 as a possible D gene (6 bases). The CDR3 loop spans 14 amino acids. Germline CDR1 is SGHAT and CDR2 is FQNNGV. Trimming removed 0 bases from V and 10 bases from J, with 13 bases in between. The CDR3 DNA reads as TGTGCCAGCAGCTTAGATTTCGGGAGTTGGGAGCAGTTCTTC. Protein: CASSLDFGSWEQFF.

This clone occurred once. The chain uses TRBV11-2 and TRBJ2-7; 8 bases are shared with TRBD2. There are 16 residues in the CDR3. J gave up 0 bases and V 4 bases, and 8 bases lay outside the gene matches. Germline CDR1 and CDR2: SGHAT and FQNNGV. The CDR3 protein is CASSSPSGRSSYEQYF. Here the CDR3 DNA reads TGTGCCAGCAGCTCCCCTAGCGGGCGGAGCTCCTACGAGCAGTACTTC. The variable domain in full, with the rest retrieved from reference TRBV11-2 and TRBJ2-7, is EAGVAQSPRYKIIEKRQSVAFWCNPISGHATLYWYQQILGQGPKLLIQFQNNGVVDDSQLPKDRFSAERLKGVDSTLKIQPAKLEDSAVYLCASSSPSGRSSYEQYFGPGTRLTVT.

The J gene is TRBJ2-7, the V gene TRBV29-1; 8 bases align to TRBD1. CDR1 and CDR2 from the germline V gene are SQVTM and ANQGSEA. This CDR3 spans 13 amino acids. The V segment lost 4 bases and the J segment 3 bases; nucleotides outside the gene matches: 5. The CDR3 coding sequence is TGCAGCGTTGTAACAGGGGGTAGCTACGAGCAGTACTTC. Protein product: CSVVTGGSYEQYF.

The rearrangement joins TRBV4-3 to TRBJ1-6; 8 nucleotides agree with TRBD1. CDR3 length: 16 amino acids. V lost 0 bases to trimming and J lost 9 bases; unmatched junction nucleotides: 7. CDR1 LGHNA and CDR2 YSLEER come from the germline V gene. The CDR3 nucleotides read TGCGCCAGCAGCCAAGAAGCAGGGGGCGCGACTTCACCCCTCCACTTT. The encoded protein is CASSQEAGGATSPLHF.

This clone was counted only a few times. The chain combines TRBV6-1 with TRBJ2-1; no clear D gene. Germline V gene sequence: CDR1 MNHNS, CDR2 SASEGT. This CDR3 has 12 residues. The V end was cut by 2 bases, the J end by 8 bases, with 7 bases between. This CDR3 is CASSEWPHEQFF. In DNA form, the CDR3 reads TGTGCCAGCAGTGAATGGCCCCATGAGCAGTTCTTC.

The rearrangement joins TRBV21-1 to TRBJ2-7; no DNA check was done on the table's D call, TRBD1. TRBV21-1 is a known pseudogene. The CDR3 loop spans 14 amino acids. CDR3 sequence: CASSWTNLLYEQYF. The CDR3 bases are TGTGCCAGCAGCTGGACAAATCTACTCTACGAGCAGTACTTC.

This chain connects TRBV19 to TRBJ1-4; D remains ambiguous. Germline V gene lookup returns CDR1 LNHDA and CDR2 SQIVND (reference sequence). The CDR3 contains 13 residues. V shed 9 bases and J shed 7 bases, with 15 bases lying between them. CDR3 region: CASRTGGSEKLFF. Here the CDR3 DNA reads TGTGCCAGCAGGACTGGCGGTAGTGAAAAACTGTTTTTT.

The chain is built from TRBV7-9 and TRBJ2-7; TRBD1 matches 12 bases. V lost 6 bases and J lost 6; bases outside the gene matches: 15. CDR3 size: 17 residues. Germline CDR1 is SEHNR and CDR2 is FQNEAQ (reference sequence). Here the CDR3 reads CASRKGTGGLNPREQYF. DNA of the CDR3: TGTGCCAGCAGAAAGGGGACAGGGGGCCTTAATCCGCGCGAGCAGTACTTC.

This rearrangement joins TRBV19 to TRBJ1-1; 7 bases fit TRBD1. CDR3 length: 14 amino acids. After removal of 4 bases from V and 6 bases from J, the junction contained 8 bases not matched to a gene. The germline V gene has CDR1 LNHDA and CDR2 SQIVND (reference sequence). CDR3 coding DNA: TGTGCCAGTAGTACCGACAGGGAAGTCGCTGAAGCTTTCTTT. As protein: CASSTDREVAEAFF. The full variable domain, completed using reference TRBV19 and TRBJ1-1, is DGGITQSPKYLFRKEGQNVTLSCEQNLNHDAMYWYRQDPGQGLRLIYYSQIVNDFQKGDIAEGYSVSREKKESFPLTVTSAQKNPTAFYLCASSTDREVAEAFFGQGTRLTVV.

V is TRBV6-5 and J is TRBJ2-7, with a possible D match to TRBD2 (6 bases). CDR1 and CDR2 from the germline V gene are MNHEY and SVGAGI. This CDR3 is 15 amino acids long. The germline V and J ends were trimmed by 2 bases and 2 bases, with 13 bases remaining between them. CDR3 in DNA: TGTGCCAGCAGTTACGGTCGGGGGATCGCCTACGAGCAGTACTTC. Its protein is CASSYGRGIAYEQYF.

A single count supports this clone. V gene TRBV5-1 combines with J gene TRBJ2-7; 7 nucleotides match TRBD2. The germline V gene encodes CDR1 SGHRS and CDR2 YFSETQ. The CDR3 has 15 amino acids. With V trimmed by 5 bases and J by 0 bases, 8 bases remained unmatched. CDR3 sequence (DNA): TGCGCCAGCAGACCAAGCGGGGAGAGCTCCTACGAGCAGTACTTC. This sequence encodes CASRPSGESSYEQYF. Based on the CDR3 plus reference TRBV5-1 and TRBJ2-7, the full variable domain is KAGVTQTPRYLIKTRGQQVTLSCSPISGHRSVSWYQQTPGQGLQFLFEYFSETQRNKGNFPGRFSGRQFSNSRSEMNVSTLELGDSALYLCASRPSGESSYEQYFGPGTRLTVT.

This clone occurred once. V is TRBV6-6 and J is TRBJ2-2, with 7 bases lining up with TRBD1. Germline V gene data show CDR1 as MNHNY and CDR2 as SVGAGI (reference sequence). This CDR3 comprises 14 residues. V dropped 8 bases and J dropped 6; count of bases not matched to a gene: 9. This CDR3 reads CASEGTERSGELFF. In DNA form, the CDR3 reads TGTGCCAGCGAGGGGACAGAGAGGTCCGGGGAGCTGTTTTTT.

The chain has TRBV10-1 and TRBJ2-2; weak D call: TRBD2 (6 bases). V was clipped by 4 bases and J by 2 bases, with 11 bases between them. The V gene's germline CDR1 is WNHNN and CDR2 SYGVQD (reference sequence). The CDR3 spans 15 residues. The DNA for the CDR3 is TGCGCCAGCAGTGGAATAGCGGAAAACACCGGGGAGCTGTTTTTT. Translated, it gives CASSGIAENTGELFF.

The J gene is TRBJ2-3, the V gene TRBV2, with 9 nucleotides matching TRBD2. V lost 8 bases to trimming and J lost 2 bases; unmatched junction nucleotides: 11. The CDR3 extends over 16 amino acids. Germline CDR1 is SNHLY and CDR2 is FYNNEI. The CDR3 spells CASQRLAGVTTDTQYF. CDR3 nucleotides: TGTGCCAGCCAAAGATTAGCGGGAGTAACCACAGATACGCAGTATTTT.